These 14 T cell receptor beta chains share one sample of origin, sequenced in a study of shared clonotypes between healthy human individuals. Clones were sequenced by immunoSEQ multiplex PCR, and TCRdb holds only the in-frame ones, with some missing. This sample yields approximately 590,000 clones, of which roughly 95% are seen a single time; around 0.097% belongs to the top ten. CD45RO-negative, CCR7-positively selected cells formed the naive CD8 fraction, excluding terminally differentiated effector memory CD45RA+ cells. Sequencing was done on a sample of naive CD8+ T cells sorted from blood. Source of these receptors: a woman aged 25 to 39 in good health.

The chain joins TRBV11-1 to TRBJ2-7; 11 bases map to TRBD2. With V trimmed by 5 bases and J by 0 bases, 6 bases remained unmatched. CDR3 size: 16 residues. CDR1 is SGHAT, CDR2 FQDESV, per germline (reference sequence). The CDR3 DNA reads as TGTGCCAGCAGCACCCCGACTAGCGGGGACTCCTACGAGCAGTACTTC. Protein product: CASSTPTSGDSYEQYF.

In its sample, this clone was seen once. J is TRBJ1-2 and V is TRBV6-1; TRBD1 agrees at 9 bases. The CDR3 covers 14 residues. The germline gives CDR1 MNHNS, CDR2 SASEGT. V gave up 6 bases and J gave up 6 bases; unmatched junction bases: 8. Here the CDR3 DNA reads TGTGCCAGCAGCGAATTAGGGACAGGGAATGGCTACACCTTC. Translating it yields CASSELGTGNGYTF.

This chain links TRBV4-1 with TRBJ1-4; D gene ambiguous. This CDR3 contains 12 residues. The germline V gene encodes CDR1 MGHRA and CDR2 YSYEKL. V lost 2 bases and J lost 8, with 6 bases in between. In DNA, the CDR3 is TGCGCCAGCAGCCAAAGTGGCGAAAAACTGTTTTTT. It specifies CASSQSGEKLFF.

The rearrangement uses TRBV28 and TRBJ1-1; possible D gene TRBD1, 6 bases. Germline V gene lookup returns CDR1 MDHEN and CDR2 SYDVKM. CDR3 length: 14 residues. The V end was cut by 2 bases, the J end by 3 bases, with 10 bases between. CDR3 region: CASSLTAGDTEAFF. DNA for the CDR3: TGTGCCAGCAGTTTAACGGCAGGGGACACTGAAGCTTTCTTT.

V and J are TRBV7-9 and TRBJ2-5; no clear D. The CDR3 has 15 amino acids. V lost 5 bases and J lost 1, with 14 bases in between. CDR1 is SEHNR and CDR2 is FQNEAQ in the germline V gene (reference sequence). CDR3 region: CASSLVQNLQETQYF. As DNA, the CDR3 is TGTGCCAGCAGCCTCGTCCAGAACCTCCAAGAGACCCAGTACTTC.

The V call is TRBV13, the J call TRBJ2-1, with a possible D match to TRBD1 (6 bases). CDR3 length: 14 residues. The germline gives CDR1 PRHDT, CDR2 FYEKMQ (reference sequence). V lost 4 bases and J lost 7, with 14 bases in between. The DNA for the CDR3 is TGTGCCAGCAGCTCACAAACAGGGTTGAATGAGCAGTTCTTC. Its protein is CASSSQTGLNEQFF.

This clone was observed a single time. This specimen includes other DNA sequences encoding the same CDR3. The chain is built from TRBV5-1 and TRBJ2-7; the D is unclear. CDR1 is SGHRS, CDR2 YFSETQ, per germline. Trimming took off 1 base at V and 6 bases at J, with 8 bases between the two ends. This CDR3 has 12 residues. CDR3 in DNA: TGCGCCAGCAGCTTGTCAGGCGGCGAGCAGTACTTC. Protein: CASSLSGGEQYF.

The J gene is TRBJ2-3, the V gene TRBV9; 9 bases match TRBD1. CDR3 length: 15 residues. The germline gives CDR1 SGDLS, CDR2 YYNGEE. Trimming took 3 bases from V and 0 from J; bases not matched to a gene: 2. CDR3 in DNA: TGTGCCAGCAGCGGGGACAGGGATAGCACAGATACGCAGTATTTT. It yields the protein CASSGDRDSTDTQYF.

This clone was detected only once. This chain uses TRBV2 with TRBJ2-1; 9 bases match TRBD2. Germline loops: CDR1 SNHLY, CDR2 FYNNEI. The CDR3 totals 15 residues. Germline trimming cut 3 bases from V and 6 bases from J; bases unmatched to any gene: 6. CDR3 residues: CASSERLADLNEQFF. The CDR3 bases are TGTGCCAGCAGTGAGAGACTAGCGGACCTCAATGAGCAGTTCTTC.

This rearrangement joins TRBV9 to TRBJ2-1; the match to TRBD2 covers 9 bases. Looked up from germline, CDR1 is SGDLS and CDR2 is YYNGEE. V trimming: 3 bases; J trimming: 7 bases; junction bases outside the gene matches: 5. There are 14 residues in the CDR3. CDR3 loop: CASSGAGGGNEQFF. In DNA form, the CDR3 reads TGTGCCAGCAGCGGAGCGGGAGGCGGGAATGAGCAGTTCTTC.

V usage is TRBV5-1 and J usage is TRBJ1-4, with D unresolved. CDR1 and CDR2 from the germline V gene are SGHRS and YFSETQ. This CDR3 is built from 15 residues. The V end lost 0 bases, the J end lost 7 bases, and 13 bases lay between the germline ends. CDR3 residues: CASSLEGNGREKLFF. Here the CDR3 DNA reads TGCGCCAGCAGCTTGGAAGGGAATGGCCGTGAAAAACTGTTTTTT. The full variable domain, with the rest looked up from reference TRBV5-1 and TRBJ1-4, is KAGVTQTPRYLIKTRGQQVTLSCSPISGHRSVSWYQQTPGQGLQFLFEYFSETQRNKGNFPGRFSGRQFSNSRSEMNVSTLELGDSALYLCASSLEGNGREKLFFGSGTQLSVL.

The V call is TRBV25-1, the J call TRBJ2-5, with a possible D match to TRBD2 (5 bases). The V gene's germline CDR1 is MGHDK and CDR2 SYGVNS. With 1 base removed from V and 3 bases from J, the gap between germline ends came to 6 bases. This CDR3 is 13 amino acids long. The CDR3 here is CASSESGKETQYF. The CDR3 DNA reads TGTGCCAGCAGTGAATCGGGAAAAGAGACCCAGTACTTC.

The chain carries TRBV5-4 and TRBJ2-7; D is possibly TRBD2 (5 bases). Germline assignment: CDR1 SGHNT and CDR2 YYREEE (reference sequence). CDR3 length equals 14 residues. V lost 2 bases and J 5 bases, leaving 14 bases between the germline ends. DNA for the CDR3: TGTGCCAGCAGCTTTGGGAGTTCGAGGCACGAGCAGTACTTC. Encoded protein: CASSFGSSRHEQYF.

The CDR3 nucleotides read TGTGCCAGCAGGCCAGCGGGAGTTTCCTACAATGAGCAGTTCTTC. It codes for CASRPAGVSYNEQFF. V is TRBV6-5 and J is TRBJ2-1; the match to TRBD2 covers 8 bases. Trimming took 6 bases from V and 1 from J; bases not matched to a gene: 5. This CDR3 comprises 15 residues. In germline, CDR1 is MNHEY, CDR2 SVGAGI.